The source of this T cell receptor beta chain is a study of blood T cell repertoires in COVID-19. In the study overall: PBMCs, B-cell-depleted T cells, or T cells provided the cDNA or gDNA that made up the material.

Generated by immunoSEQ multiplex PCR, the TCRdb table keeps only in-frame clones and is missing some. The sample includes 200,000 to 250,000 clones, about 90% of them seen just once. Assignment of participants to cohorts was predicated upon participant-reported clinical history. The V gene lost 1 base and the J gene lost 7 bases, with 23 bases spanning the gap. CDR3 size: 17 residues. CDR1 is SGHTS, CDR2 YDEGEE, per germline. The sequence was obtained from a man younger than 45 who had recovered from COVID-19. The J gene is TRBJ1-2, the V gene TRBV5-8; D ambiguous. The sample consisted of PBMCs or T cells enriched from blood (not recorded which). CDR3 DNA: TGTGCCAGCAGCTTGTTTCCGGGTTTGAGACTCCTAATTGGCTACACCTTC. Translated: CASSLFPGLRLLIGYTF.